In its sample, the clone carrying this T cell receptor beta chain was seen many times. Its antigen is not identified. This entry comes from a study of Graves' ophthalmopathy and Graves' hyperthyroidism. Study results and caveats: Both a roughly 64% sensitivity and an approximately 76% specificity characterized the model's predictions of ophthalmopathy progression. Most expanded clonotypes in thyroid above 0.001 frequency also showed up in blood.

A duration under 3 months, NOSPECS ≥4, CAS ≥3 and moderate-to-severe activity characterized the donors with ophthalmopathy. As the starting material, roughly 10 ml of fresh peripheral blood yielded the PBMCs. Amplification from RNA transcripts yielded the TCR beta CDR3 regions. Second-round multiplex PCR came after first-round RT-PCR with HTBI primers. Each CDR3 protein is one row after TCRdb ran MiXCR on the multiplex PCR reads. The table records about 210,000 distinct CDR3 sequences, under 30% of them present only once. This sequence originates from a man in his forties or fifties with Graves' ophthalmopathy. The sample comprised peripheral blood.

CDR3 residues: CASSLESTYEQYF. CDR3 coding DNA: TGTGCCAGCAGCTTAGAGTCCACTTACGAGCAGTACTTC. This rearrangement joins TRBV11-1 to TRBJ2-7, with unresolved D. CDR1 is SGHAT and CDR2 is FQDESV in the germline V gene (reference sequence). CDR3 length: 13 amino acids. V lost 1 base to trimming and J lost 4 bases, with 8 bases between them.